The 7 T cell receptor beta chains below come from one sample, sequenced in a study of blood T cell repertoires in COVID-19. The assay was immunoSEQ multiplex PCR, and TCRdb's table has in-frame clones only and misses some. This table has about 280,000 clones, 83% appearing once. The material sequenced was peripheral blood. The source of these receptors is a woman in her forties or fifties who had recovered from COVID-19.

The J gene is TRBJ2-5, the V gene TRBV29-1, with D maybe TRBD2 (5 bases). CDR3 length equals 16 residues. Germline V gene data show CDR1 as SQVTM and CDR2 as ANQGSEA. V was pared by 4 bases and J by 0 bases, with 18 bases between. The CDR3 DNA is TGCAGCGTTGGGGTACCAATAGCGACTTACCAAGAGACCCAGTACTTC. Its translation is CSVGVPIATYQETQYF.

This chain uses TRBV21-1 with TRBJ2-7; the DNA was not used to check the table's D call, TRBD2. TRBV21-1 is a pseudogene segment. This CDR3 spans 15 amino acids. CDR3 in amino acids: CASSKGIGSSYEQYF. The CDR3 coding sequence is TGTGCCAGCAGCAAAGGTATCGGGAGCTCCTACGAGCAGTACTTC.

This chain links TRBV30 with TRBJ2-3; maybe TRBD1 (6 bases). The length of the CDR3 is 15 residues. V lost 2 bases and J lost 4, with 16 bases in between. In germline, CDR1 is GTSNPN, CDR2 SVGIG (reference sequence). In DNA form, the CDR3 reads TGTGCCTGGAGTATACAGGGTCTTAGTCCAGATACGCAGTATTTT. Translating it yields CAWSIQGLSPDTQYF.

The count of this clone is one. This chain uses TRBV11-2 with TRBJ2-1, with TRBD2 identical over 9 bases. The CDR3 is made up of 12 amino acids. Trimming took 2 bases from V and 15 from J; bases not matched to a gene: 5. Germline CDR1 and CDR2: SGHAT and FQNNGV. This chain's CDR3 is CASSLPSGGRFF. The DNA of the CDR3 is TGTGCCAGCAGCTTACCAAGCGGGGGGCGGTTCTTC.

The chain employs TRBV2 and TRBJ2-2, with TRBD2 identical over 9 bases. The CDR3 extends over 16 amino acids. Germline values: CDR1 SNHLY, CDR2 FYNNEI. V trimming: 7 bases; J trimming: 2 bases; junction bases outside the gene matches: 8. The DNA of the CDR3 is TGTGCCAGCAAGGAACTAGCGGGCGGTAACACCGGGGAGCTGTTTTTT. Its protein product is CASKELAGGNTGELFF.

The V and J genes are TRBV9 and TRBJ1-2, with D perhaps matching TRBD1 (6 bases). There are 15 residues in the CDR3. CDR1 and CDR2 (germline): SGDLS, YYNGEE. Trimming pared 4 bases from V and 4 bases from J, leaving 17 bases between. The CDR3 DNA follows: TGTGCCAGCAGCCGACTACAGGGAACTTTCTATGGCTACACCTTC. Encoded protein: CASSRLQGTFYGYTF.

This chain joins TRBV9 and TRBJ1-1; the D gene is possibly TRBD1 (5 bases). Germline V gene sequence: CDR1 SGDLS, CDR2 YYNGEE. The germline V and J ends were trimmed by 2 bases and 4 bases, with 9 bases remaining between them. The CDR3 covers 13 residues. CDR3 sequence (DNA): TGTGCCAGCAGCGTCTTGGGGGGCACTGAAGCTTTCTTT. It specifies CASSVLGGTEAFF.